This T cell receptor beta chain is drawn from a study of graft-versus-host responses after intestinal transplantation. About the study: Recipients got multivisceral, liver-intestinal, or isolated intestinal transplants. Study-wide points: There were GvH clones found in recipient marrow, and some of them appeared first in ileum or blood.

About this clone: The target antigen is unknown.

Profiled with immunoSEQ multiplex PCR; TCRdb holds only in-frame clones, not every one. The table lists over 40,000 clones, about 88% of them singletons, with around 0.5% in the top ten. Germline V gives CDR1 MNHNS, CDR2 SASEGT. This CDR3 region has 12 residues. The ends were cut back, 5 bases at V and 2 bases at J, with 6 bases in the middle. The chain is built from TRBV6-1 and TRBJ1-2, with no clear D. Sequenced here: unstimulated CD4+ T cells sorted from spleen or lymph node cells, sampled before transplant. The receptor comes from a human donor who was the organ donor for an intestinal transplant. The CDR3 sequence: CASSKQNYGYTF. CDR3 coding DNA: TGTGCCAGCAGTAAACAGAACTATGGCTACACCTTC.